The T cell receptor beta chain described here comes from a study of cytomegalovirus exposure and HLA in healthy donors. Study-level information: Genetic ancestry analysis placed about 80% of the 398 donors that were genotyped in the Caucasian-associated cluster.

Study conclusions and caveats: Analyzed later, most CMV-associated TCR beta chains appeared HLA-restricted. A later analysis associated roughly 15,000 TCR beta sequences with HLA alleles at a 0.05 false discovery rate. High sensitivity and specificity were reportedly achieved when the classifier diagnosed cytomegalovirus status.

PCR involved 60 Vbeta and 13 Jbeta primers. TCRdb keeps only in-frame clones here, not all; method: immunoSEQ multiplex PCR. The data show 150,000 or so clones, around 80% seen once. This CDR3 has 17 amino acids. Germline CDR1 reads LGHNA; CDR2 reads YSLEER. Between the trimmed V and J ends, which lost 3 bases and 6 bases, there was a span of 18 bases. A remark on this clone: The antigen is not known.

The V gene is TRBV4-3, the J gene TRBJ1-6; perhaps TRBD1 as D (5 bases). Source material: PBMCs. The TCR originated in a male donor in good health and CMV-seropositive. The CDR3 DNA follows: TGCGCCAGCAGCCAGTTCTCAACCCGGGGGGGTAATTCACCCCTCCACTTT. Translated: CASSQFSTRGGNSPLHF.